This T cell receptor beta chain was identified in a study of T cells after yellow fever vaccination. Findings and limits, study-wide: Most clones from primary vaccination were detected again post-booster (roughly 96% CD4, more than 85% CD8). Although most clonotypes did not, a small share appeared in both CD4 and CD8 compartments.

This clonotype was counted at least ten times. Its antigen is not known. By 5'RACE template switching, TCR cDNA was produced, with a universal primer site and UMIs added in the process. TCRdb reprocessed the 5' RACE reads via MiXCR and lists one record per CDR3 protein. The data show approximately 250,000 distinct CDR3 sequences, around 6.7% seen once. The sequencing here drew on CD4+ T cells sorted from PBMCs, taken on the day of the yellow fever booster vaccination. This receptor was obtained from a man under 40 who received the YFV17D yellow fever vaccine.

The CDR3 is CASSLAFPNTQYF. The DNA for the CDR3 is TGTGCCAGCAGCTTAGCGTTTCCGAATACGCAGTATTTT. The V and J genes are TRBV7-2 and TRBJ2-3; D not resolved. Trimming stripped 0 bases from V and 7 bases from J, with 8 bases between. The CDR3 loop spans 13 amino acids. The germline V gene encodes CDR1 SGHTA and CDR2 FQGNSA.